This T cell receptor (beta chain) was captured in a study of cytotoxic CD8 clonotypes in ibrutinib-treated CLL. Study information: Responses: around 24 partial, 2 complete; after median roughly 63 months, approximately 14 stayed remitted, approximately twelve progressed.

With regard to this clone: Its cognate antigen is unknown. In the same sample, other DNA sequences code for this CDR3.

Germline V lookup: CDR1 ENHRY, CDR2 SYGVKD. Trimming cost V 3 bases and J 4 bases, with 4 bases left between them. This CDR3 comprises 11 residues. Regarding the study as a whole: While tracking circulating CD8+ T-cell counts, baseline clonality exceeded that of age-matched healthy donors. The clonality rise at ibrutinib response reflected private clonotype expansion.

This table comes from immunoSEQ multiplex PCR, and its TCRdb copy is limited to in-frame clones, with some not included. The table shows about 270,000 clones, with approximately 79% occurring only once. The rearrangement uses TRBV10-3 and TRBJ2-7; the D is unclear. Sequenced here: PBMCs, sampled at disease progression, from a patient treated with ibrutinib. The clonotype comes from a human donor with chronic lymphocytic leukemia. CDR3 sequence reads: CAISDGYEQYF. In nucleotides, the CDR3 is TGTGCCATCAGTGATGGGTACGAGCAGTACTTC.